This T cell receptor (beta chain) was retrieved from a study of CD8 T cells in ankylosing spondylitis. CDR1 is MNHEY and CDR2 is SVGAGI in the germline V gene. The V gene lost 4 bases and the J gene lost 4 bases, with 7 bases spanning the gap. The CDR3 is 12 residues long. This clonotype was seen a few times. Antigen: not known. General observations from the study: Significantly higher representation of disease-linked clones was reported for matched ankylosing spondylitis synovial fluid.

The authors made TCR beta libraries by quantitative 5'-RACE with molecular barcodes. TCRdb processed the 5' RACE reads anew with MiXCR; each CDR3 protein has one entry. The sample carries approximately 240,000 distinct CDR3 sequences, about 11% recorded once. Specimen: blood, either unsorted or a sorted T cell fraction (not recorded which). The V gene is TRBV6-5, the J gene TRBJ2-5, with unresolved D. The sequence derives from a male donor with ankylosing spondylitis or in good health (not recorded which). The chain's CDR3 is CASSSSLETQYF. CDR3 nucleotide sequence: TGTGCCAGCAGTTCGTCCCTAGAGACCCAGTACTTC.